These T cell receptor beta chains were read from a single sample in a study of T cell responses to AZD1222 COVID-19 vaccine. Clones were sequenced by immunoSEQ multiplex PCR, and TCRdb holds only the in-frame ones, with some missing. The sample yields about 170,000 clones, around 88% seen once. The sequencing used peripheral blood, collected 28 days after the second AZD1222 dose. The source is an adult who received the AZD1222 COVID-19 vaccine. Both conserved end residues are part of each CDR3. Fields, in order: V gene, clone size, D gene, J gene, CDR3 protein, CDR3 DNA. D genes are given only for firm matches. The size entry is marked missing in some rows and otherwise reads once, few, many or a size class.

TRBV5-5,NA,TRBD2,TRBJ2-3,CASSFGEGDTQYF,TGTGCCAGCAGCTTCGGGGAGGGAGATACGCAGTATTTT
TRBV10-3,NA,NA,TRBJ1-1,CAISEVRNTEAFF,TGTGCCATCAGTGAAGTAAGGAACACTGAAGCTTTCTTT
TRBV19,NA,NA,TRBJ2-7,CASSTSAYEQYF,TGTGCCAGTAGTACCTCGGCATACGAGCAGTACTTC
TRBV6-2/TRBV6-3,few,NA,TRBJ1-6,CASTPWGAGSPLHF,TGTGCCAGCACCCCGTGGGGGGCTGGATCACCCCTCCACTTT
TRBV6-1,NA,NA,TRBJ1-3,CASSEAAGSSGNTIYF,TGTGCCAGCAGTGAAGCGGCCGGGAGCTCTGGAAACACCATATATTTT
TRBV6-5,NA,TRBD2,TRBJ2-3,CASRLAGATDTQYF,TGTGCCAGCAGACTAGCGGGGGCGACAGATACGCAGTATTTT
TRBV5-1,NA,TRBD1,TRBJ2-7,CASSERTGPSYEQYF,TGCGCCAGCAGCGAAAGGACAGGGCCTTCCTACGAGCAGTACTTC
TRBV7-8,NA,NA,TRBJ1-1,CASSLVTDTEAFF,TGTGCCAGCAGCTTAGTAACAGACACTGAAGCTTTCTTT
TRBV10-2,few,TRBD1,TRBJ1-5,CASSEKQGRIGNQPQHF,TGCGCCAGCAGTGAAAAACAGGGGCGGATTGGCAATCAGCCCCAGCATTTT
TRBV20-1,NA,TRBD1,TRBJ2-5,CSASFQGALFMYF,TGCAGTGCTAGTTTCCAGGGGGCTCTCTTTATGTACTTC
TRBV6-2/TRBV6-3,NA,NA,TRBJ1-2,CASSTLGWGHYGYTF,TGTGCCAGCAGCACTCTCGGTTGGGGGCACTATGGCTACACCTTC
TRBV6-1,once,NA,TRBJ2-1,CASSEGNGHNEQFF,TGTGCCAGCAGTGAAGGGAATGGACACAATGAGCAGTTCTTC
TRBV3-1/TRBV3-2,NA,TRBD1,TRBJ2-7,CASSQTDRSYEQYF,TGTGCCAGCAGCCAGACGGACAGGTCCTACGAGCAGTACTTC
TRBV3-1/TRBV3-2,NA,NA,TRBJ1-2,CASSPGGNYGYTF,TGTGCCAGCAGTCCCGGGGGAAACTATGGCTACACCTTC
TRBV10-3,NA,TRBD1,TRBJ2-1,CAIRGGQAWNEQFF,TGTGCCATCAGAGGAGGACAGGCATGGAATGAGCAGTTCTTC
TRBV5-5,NA,NA,TRBJ2-5,CASSLANQETQYF,TGTGCCAGCAGCTTGGCGAACCAAGAGACCCAGTACTTC
TRBV4-2,NA,TRBD2,TRBJ2-1,CASSQEASGGPYNEQFF,TGTGCCAGCAGCCAAGAAGCTAGCGGGGGACCCTACAATGAGCAGTTCTTC
TRBV4-1,NA,NA,TRBJ2-7,CASSHRPGYEQYF,TGCGCCAGCAGCCACAGACCCGGCTACGAGCAGTACTTC
TRBV12-3/TRBV12-4,NA,TRBD2,TRBJ2-5,CASSFSGAETQYF,TGTGCCAGCAGTTTTAGCGGGGCAGAGACCCAGTACTTC